This T cell receptor (beta chain) originates from a study of blood T cell repertoires in COVID-19. Study information: Researchers got acute and convalescent COVID-19 samples from the United States, Italy and Spain. PBMCs, B-cell-depleted T cells, or T cells were the source of the cDNA or gDNA that made up the material.

V was clipped by 0 bases and J by 2 bases, with 9 bases between them. Germline V gene sequence: CDR1 SGHRS, CDR2 YFSETQ. The CDR3 loop spans 15 amino acids. Source study methods: Reference gene primer amplification yielded estimated nucleated cell counts. Profiled with immunoSEQ multiplex PCR; TCRdb holds only in-frame clones, not every one. That table supplies the V and J calls and clone size; D and trimming were determined from the DNA. The profile covers some 170,000 clones, with 82% appearing a single time and about 8.4% taken by the ten largest. The receptor comes from a woman in her seventies with acute or convalescent COVID-19. The sequencing input was peripheral blood. This chain uses TRBV5-1 with TRBJ1-5; D is undetermined. The CDR3 DNA sequence: TGCGCCAGCAGCTTGGACAGCTGGGGCAATCAGCCCCAGCATTTT. Protein: CASSLDSWGNQPQHF.